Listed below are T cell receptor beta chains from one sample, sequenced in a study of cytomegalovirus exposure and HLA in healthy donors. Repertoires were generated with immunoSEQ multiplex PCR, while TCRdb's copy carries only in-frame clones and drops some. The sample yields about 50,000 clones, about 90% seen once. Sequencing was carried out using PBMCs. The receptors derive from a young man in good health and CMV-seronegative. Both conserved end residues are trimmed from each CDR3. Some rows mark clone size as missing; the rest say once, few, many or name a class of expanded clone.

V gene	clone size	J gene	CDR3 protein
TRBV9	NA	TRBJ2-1	ASSVRAGGIYNEQF
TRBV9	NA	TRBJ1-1	ASSPRMNTEAF
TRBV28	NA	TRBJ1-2	ASSYTSGVANYGYT
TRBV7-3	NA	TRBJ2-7	ASSPSADRDEQY
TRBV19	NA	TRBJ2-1	ASSIPRLDEQF
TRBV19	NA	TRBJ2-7	ASSQLAGVNEQY
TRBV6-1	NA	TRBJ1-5	ASSEWGQTSNQPQH
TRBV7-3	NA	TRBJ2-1	ASSSTSGRYNEQF
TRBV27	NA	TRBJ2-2	ASRKGQENTGELF
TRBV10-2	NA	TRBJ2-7	ASRLAGGSYEQY
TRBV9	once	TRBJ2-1	ASSGGMGGNEQF
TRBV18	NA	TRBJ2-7	ASSPIGPSGPSSYEQY
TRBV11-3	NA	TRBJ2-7	ASSPRTGGVYEQY
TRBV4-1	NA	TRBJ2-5	VSSQVAASEWPQETQY
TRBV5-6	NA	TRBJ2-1	ASSPRQGAGNEQF
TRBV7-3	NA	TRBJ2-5	ASSYTGQGETQY
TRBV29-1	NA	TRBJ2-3	SVEDPSPGTQY
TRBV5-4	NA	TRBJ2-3	ASSPSGSPTDTQY
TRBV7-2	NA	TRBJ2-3	ASSFRLNTDTQY
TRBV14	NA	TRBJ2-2	ASSQVGTTNTGELF
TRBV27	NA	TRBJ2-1	ASSREGTGFEYEQF
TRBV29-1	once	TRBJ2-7	SVEDPVGAGEGYEQY
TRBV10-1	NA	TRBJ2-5	ASRSTSGREETQY
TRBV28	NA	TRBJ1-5	ASKTPRTGGPSGPQH
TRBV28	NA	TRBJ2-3	ASSHPRDRDDTQY
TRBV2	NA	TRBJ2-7	ASRELSPFEQY
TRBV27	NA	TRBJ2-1	ASSSFIGSEQF
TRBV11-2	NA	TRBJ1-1	ASSLKVVGSEAF
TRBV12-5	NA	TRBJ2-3	ASGLSTRGGADTQY
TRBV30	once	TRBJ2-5	AHGSARRPQETQY
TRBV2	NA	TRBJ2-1	ASSAGGNNEQF
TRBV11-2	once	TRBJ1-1	ASSYPAQGEAF
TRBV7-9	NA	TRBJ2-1	ASSPRTSRQDEQF
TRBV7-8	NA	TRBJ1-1	ASSLERSTEAF
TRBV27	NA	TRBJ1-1	AITSQGPWNTEAF
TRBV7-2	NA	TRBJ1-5	ASSLNGGRQPQH
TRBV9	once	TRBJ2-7	ASSGGSPLSYEQY
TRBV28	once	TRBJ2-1	ASTNAGTGLYNEQF
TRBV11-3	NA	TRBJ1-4	ASSADRVDEKLF
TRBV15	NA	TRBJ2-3	ATSSLGARTDTQY
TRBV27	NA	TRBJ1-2	ASSYDRGIYGYT
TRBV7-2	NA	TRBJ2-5	ASSFTSGQETQY
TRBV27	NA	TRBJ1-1	ASSLSRGHTEAF
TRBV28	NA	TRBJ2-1	ASHSGTGGNEQF
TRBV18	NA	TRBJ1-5	ASSLQGVGQPQH
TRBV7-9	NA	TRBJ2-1	ASSWWQGFSEQF
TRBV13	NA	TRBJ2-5	ASTAPGETQY
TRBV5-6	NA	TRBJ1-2	ASSVDSPYGYT
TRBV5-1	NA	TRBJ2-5	DSSLVQIQETQY
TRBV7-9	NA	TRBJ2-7	ASSAAGGYSYEQY
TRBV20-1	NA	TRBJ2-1	SVAGVSEQF
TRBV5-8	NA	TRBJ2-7	ASSWRGGVEQY
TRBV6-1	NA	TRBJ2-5	ASSEPYRGETQY
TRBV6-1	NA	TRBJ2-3	ASTLTGGADTQY